This T cell receptor beta chain was sequenced in a study of blood T cells in healthy people across ages. Study outcomes and limitations: More naive CD4+ cells and higher diversity marked long-lived donors relative to aged donors.

The CDR3 extends over 17 amino acids. Germline-derived CDR1 and CDR2 are SGHTA and FQGNSA. Trimming left V 0 bases short and J 0 bases short, with 12 bases between. This clonotype was seen a handful of times. Its specificity is not known. For the second PCR, which ran for roughly 7 to 11 cycles, a sample-barcoded 5' primer and a J-beta primer mix were used. TCRdb ran MiXCR on the 5' RACE reads and lists one entry per CDR3 protein. This table has some 1,000,000 distinct CDR3 sequences, less than 25% appearing once. These records were also assigned to another study, of T cells of mothers and their children. This second study says: With the M1S primer of the second PCR, sample barcodes and 2-4 random nucleotides were added.

Specimen: blood. The source of this sequence is a girl aged 2 to 10 in good health. The chain has TRBV7-2 and TRBJ2-1; either TRBD1 or TRBD2 may fit D (5 bases each). CDR3 DNA sequence: TGTGCCAGCAGCTTAGCGAGGGGAGTTCCCTCCTACAATGAGCAGTTCTTC. Its translation is CASSLARGVPSYNEQFF.